Here is one T cell receptor (beta chain) with its context. Its specificity is not known. This sample is drawn from a study of PD-1 blockade in classical Hodgkin lymphoma. Study-wide findings and caveats: There remain no defined causes for the repertoire differences, which possibly reflect disease activity or prior therapy. Compared with healthy donors, newly diagnosed patients reportedly showed lower baseline TCR diversity.

This CDR3 comprises 15 residues. The V gene's germline CDR1 is MNHNS and CDR2 SASEGT. The V and J ends lost 1 base and 6 bases, in that order; junction bases with no gene match: 5. Time point in this sample: newly diagnosed, previously untreated cHL patient sample. PBMCs, once thawed, yielded CD8+ T cells isolated by magnetic negative selection. PBMCs representing newly diagnosed, untreated classical Hodgkin lymphoma functioned as the comparison. Sequencing was performed with immunoSEQ multiplex PCR; in TCRdb, only in-frame clones are kept and a portion is missing. The sample has some 5,000 clones, roughly nine tenths seen once.

The rearrangement links TRBV6-1 to TRBJ2-2, with TRBD2 identical over 7 bases. The TCR sequence derives from a human donor with classical Hodgkin lymphoma. Input material: CD8+ T cells from blood. The CDR3 loop is CASSEGAGVAGELFF. The CDR3 region has the DNA TGTGCCAGCAGTGAAGGGGCGGGAGTGGCCGGGGAGCTGTTTTTT.